The 23 T cell receptor beta chains below all came from one sample that was sequenced in a study of T cells after yellow fever vaccination. TCRdb re-called the 5' RACE reads through MiXCR, storing one row per CDR3 protein. The data show under 700,000 distinct CDR3 sequences, roughly a sixth seen once. Sequencing used PBMCs, obtained about 5 days after the first yellow fever vaccination. These receptors were obtained from a man aged 18 to 35 who received the YFV17D yellow fever vaccine.

There are a few counts of this clonotype. The J gene is TRBJ2-7, the V gene TRBV5-6; D is unclear. The germline V gene encodes CDR1 SGHDT and CDR2 YYEEEE. Trimming took 0 bases from V and 3 from J, leaving 4 bases between them. This CDR3 spans 12 amino acids. The CDR3 DNA follows: TGTGCCAGCAGCTTGGACCTCTACGAGCAGTACGTC. It is translated as CASSLDLYEQYV.

The rearrangement uses TRBV2 and TRBJ1-5; unclear D gene. Germline assignment: CDR1 SNHLY and CDR2 FYNNEI. The CDR3 loop spans 14 amino acids. V shed 6 bases and J shed 5 bases, with 14 bases lying between them. CDR3 coding DNA: TGTGCCAGCAGGAGAAGGTTTATGGATCAGCCCCAGCATTTT. This gives the protein CASRRRFMDQPQHF.

This clonotype was detected ten times or more. The CDR3 DNA reads TGCGCCAGCAGCCAAGAAAGCGGGGCCCGCACAGATACGCAGTATTTT. Translation: CASSQESGARTDTQYF. The rearrangement uses TRBV4-3 and TRBJ2-3, with 7 bases that match TRBD2. Trimming cost V 0 bases and J 1 base; bases outside gene matches: 4. Germline loops: CDR1 LGHNA, CDR2 YSLEER. The CDR3 length is 16 residues.

This sequence joins TRBV5-6 and TRBJ1-2; no definite D call. Germline assignment: CDR1 SGHDT and CDR2 YYEEEE. This CDR3 comprises 11 residues. V was pared by 3 bases and J by 6 bases, with 6 bases between. The CDR3 is CASSWRDGYTF. In DNA, the CDR3 is TGTGCCAGCAGCTGGAGGGATGGCTACACCTTC.

This clonotype was seen more than once but under ten times. The rearrangement links TRBV5-1 to TRBJ2-1, with D perhaps matching TRBD1 or TRBD2 (5 bases each). Looked up from germline, CDR1 is SGHRS and CDR2 is YFSETQ. Trimming left V 5 bases short and J 0 bases short, with 12 bases between. This CDR3 is built from 15 residues. This CDR3 is CASRKFGGSYNEQFF. The CDR3 DNA is TGCGCCAGCAGGAAATTTGGGGGCTCCTACAATGAGCAGTTCTTC.

In its sample, this clonotype was seen a few times. The chain links TRBV20-1 to TRBJ1-2; D may be TRBD1 (5 bases). This CDR3 has 13 residues. The germline V gene has CDR1 DFQATT and CDR2 SNEGSKA (reference sequence). The V end was cut by 0 bases, the J end by 8 bases, with 13 bases between. The CDR3 nucleotides read TGCAGTGCTAGAGAGAGGAACGGGGCGGGCTACACCTTC. Translating gives CSARERNGAGYTF.

The chain employs TRBV10-3 and TRBJ2-5; the match to TRBD1 covers 9 bases. The CDR3 totals 18 residues. Germline trimming cut 4 bases from V and 1 base from J; bases unmatched to any gene: 13. Germline V CDR1 and CDR2: ENHRY, SYGVKD. CDR3 residues: CAISAGQGSSIGQETQYF. DNA for the CDR3: TGTGCCATCAGTGCGGGACAGGGTTCTTCCATAGGCCAAGAGACCCAGTACTTC.

This chain links TRBV20-1 with TRBJ2-5, with D possibly TRBD2 on 6 matching bases. The CDR3 loop spans 14 amino acids. The germline V and J ends were trimmed by 6 bases and 5 bases, with 19 bases remaining between them. The germline V gene has CDR1 DFQATT and CDR2 SNEGSKA (reference sequence). The CDR3 DNA reads as TGCAGTGCCGCGGCCACTAGCTTCTGGGAGACCCAGTACTTC. Protein sequence: CSAAATSFWETQYF.

This clonotype was counted a few times. This chain uses TRBV19 with TRBJ2-6; D remains unclear. CDR3 size: 15 residues. With 3 bases removed from V and 0 bases from J, the gap between germline ends came to 6 bases. CDR1 and CDR2 (germline): LNHDA, SQIVND (reference sequence). The DNA of the CDR3 is TGTGCCAGTAGTATCACCAGCTCTGGGGCCAACGTCCTGACTTTC. This translates into CASSITSSGANVLTF.

CDR3 in DNA: TGTGCCACCAGCAGCGGAGGATTTGGCGGCACAGATACGCAGTATTTT. It encodes CATSSGGFGGTDTQYF. The genes are TRBV15 and TRBJ2-3, with a weak D call TRBD2 (5 bases). The CDR3 length is 16 residues. V was shortened by 3 bases and J by 1 base, with 14 bases between the two germline ends. CDR1 is LNHNV, CDR2 YYDKDF, per germline (reference sequence).

The V call is TRBV12-3 or TRBV12-4, the J call TRBJ2-7; 8 nucleotides align to TRBD2. The CDR3 is 15 residues long. V was clipped by 6 bases and J by 2 bases; unmatched bases: 9. The CDR3 here is CASSPHSGVAYEQYF. The CDR3 DNA reads as TGTGCCAGCAGCCCCCATAGCGGGGTGGCCTACGAGCAGTACTTC.

There are a few counts of this clonotype. This rearrangement joins TRBV6-5 to TRBJ1-3; D is unresolved. This CDR3 region has 16 residues. From germline, CDR1 is MNHEY and CDR2 SVGAGI. The ends were cut back, 4 bases at V and 0 bases at J, with 13 bases in the middle. In DNA, the CDR3 is TGTGCCAGCAGTTCCCACCCCCCGGGCTCTGGAAACACCATATATTTT. It translates to CASSSHPPGSGNTIYF.

This clonotype was counted only a few times. The chain joins TRBV29-1 to TRBJ1-1, with D tentatively TRBD1 (5 bases). V was clipped by 3 bases and J by 9 bases, with 20 bases between them. The CDR3 is 14 amino acids. Germline V CDR1 and CDR2: SQVTM, ANQGSEA. The DNA for the CDR3 is TGCAGCGTTGAGATCGACGCCAGGGTCCGCCAAGCTTTCTTT. As protein: CSVEIDARVRQAFF.

This clonotype was seen repeatedly, ten times or more. The J gene is TRBJ2-7, the V gene TRBV29-1; no clear D gene. Germline loops: CDR1 SQVTM, CDR2 ANQGSEA. Between the trimmed V and J ends, which lost 0 bases and 7 bases, there was a span of 13 bases. The CDR3 has 13 residues. This chain's CDR3 is CSVEEGTDGEQYF. In nucleotides, the CDR3 is TGCAGCGTTGAAGAGGGTACGGACGGGGAGCAGTACTTC.

V gene TRBV5-6 combines with J gene TRBJ2-7; no reliable D call. CDR3 length equals 14 residues. The ends were cut back, 3 bases at V and 2 bases at J, with 12 bases in the middle. Germline V lookup: CDR1 SGHDT, CDR2 YYEEEE. The CDR3 here is CASSYTSTPYEQYF. In DNA, the CDR3 is TGTGCCAGCAGCTACACATCTACGCCCTACGAGCAGTACTTC.

The rearrangement links TRBV2 to TRBJ2-1; tentatively, D is TRBD1 (6 bases). CDR3 size: 13 residues. The germline V gene has CDR1 SNHLY and CDR2 FYNNEI. V was clipped by 7 bases and J by 3 bases, with 10 bases between them. Written as DNA, the CDR3 is TGTGCCAGCACCCTCAGGGGCTACAATGAGCAGTTCTTC. Its translation: CASTLRGYNEQFF. The full variable domain, completed using reference TRBV2 and TRBJ2-1, is EPEVTQTPSHQVTQMGQEVILRCVPISNHLYFYWYRQILGQKVEFLVSFYNNEISEKSEIFDDQFSVERPDGSNFTLKIRSTKLEDSAMYFCASTLRGYNEQFFGPGTRLTVL.

This clonotype was observed a few times. The chain joins TRBV9 to TRBJ2-1, with 14 nucleotides matching TRBD2. V shed 4 bases and J 3 bases; nucleotides not matched to a gene: 6. This CDR3 spans 17 amino acids. Germline lookup yields CDR1 SGDLS and CDR2 YYNGEE. CDR3 coding DNA: TGTGCCAGCAGCCCTACGGGGACTAGCGGGGGCTACAATGAGCAGTTCTTC. It codes for CASSPTGTSGGYNEQFF.

The chain couples TRBV6-5 to TRBJ1-5, with D perhaps matching TRBD1 (5 bases). The CDR3 spans 13 residues. Trimming took off 7 bases at V and 3 bases at J, with 10 bases between the two ends. Germline CDR1 MNHEY, CDR2 SVGAGI. This CDR3 reads CASMQGNNQPQHF. The DNA of the CDR3 is TGTGCCAGCATGCAGGGCAACAATCAGCCCCAGCATTTT.

The chain joins TRBV6-1 to TRBJ2-3, with D perhaps assigned TRBD1 or TRBD2 (5 bases each). The V gene's germline CDR1 is MNHNS and CDR2 SASEGT. V was clipped by 8 bases and J by 5 bases, with 20 bases between them. This CDR3 contains 15 residues. The CDR3 here is CASSPLGSGRDTQYF. CDR3 sequence (DNA): TGTGCCAGCTCGCCCTTAGGGTCAGGGAGAGATACGCAGTATTTT.

This clonotype was counted between two and nine times. The chain is built from TRBV5-5 and TRBJ2-1; D is unclear. The CDR3 contains 11 residues. Trimming removed 4 bases from V and 8 bases from J, with 7 bases in between. The germline gives CDR1 SGHKS, CDR2 YYEKEE (reference sequence). In DNA form, the CDR3 reads TGTGCCAGCAGCGTTTCCCATGAGCAGTTCTTC. This codes for CASSVSHEQFF.

The rearrangement joins TRBV11-1 to TRBJ2-6; TRBD1 aligns across 9 bases. With V trimmed by 4 bases and J by 0 bases, 10 bases remained unmatched. The germline V gene has CDR1 SGHAT and CDR2 FQDESV (reference sequence). The CDR3 length is 19 residues. Here the CDR3 reads CASSSRTGVGVSGANVLTF. CDR3 DNA sequence: TGTGCCAGCAGCTCTCGGACAGGGGTCGGGGTCTCTGGGGCCAACGTCCTGACTTTC.

The J gene is TRBJ1-2, the V gene TRBV6-5; a weak D match, TRBD1 (5 bases). This CDR3 contains 11 residues. V shed 8 bases and J shed 4 bases, with 8 bases lying between them. Germline V gene lookup returns CDR1 MNHEY and CDR2 SVGAGI. The CDR3 protein is CASGDSYGYTF. In DNA form, the CDR3 reads TGTGCCAGCGGTGACAGCTATGGCTACACCTTC.

This clonotype was detected a few times. V gene TRBV12-3 or TRBV12-4 combines with J gene TRBJ2-2; D ambiguous. Deletions cut 3 bases from V and 2 bases from J, with 13 bases between. The CDR3 runs to 16 residues. The CDR3, as DNA: TGTGCCAGCAGTTTTTTCGCCTCCTACAACACCGGGGAGCTGTTTTTT. Encoded protein: CASSFFASYNTGELFF.